One and the same sample provided the 22 T cell receptor beta chains below, sequenced in a study of vaccination effects on CD4 cells after COVID-19. Viral peptide pools were used in the ViraFEST assay to expand antigen-specific CD4+ T cells, and sequencing came afterward. It was after around 10 days of culture that CD4+ T cells were isolated. All vaccine recipients tested negative for nucleocapsid antibodies and had never contracted SARS-CoV-2 infection. Produced via immunoSEQ multiplex PCR; TCRdb's table is partial and in-frame only. The data hold about 52,000 clones, with about four fifths observed a single time. These receptors have no identified antigens. The material sequenced was CD4+ T cells from PBMCs cultured with HCoV-OC43 spike peptides, taken before COVID-19 vaccination. Specified subset: HCoV-OC43 spike overlapping peptide pool stimulation. The receptors stem from a human donor who received a COVID-19 vaccine.

CDR3 region: CATSDPGRGGVADTQYF. CDR3 nucleotide sequence: TGTGCCACCAGTGATCCCGGGCGAGGGGGCGTCGCAGATACGCAGTATTTT. The V and J genes are TRBV24-1 and TRBJ2-3, with 7 positions matching TRBD1. Looked up from germline, CDR1 is KGHDR and CDR2 is SFDVKD. Trimming removed 3 bases from V and 4 bases from J; junction bases left unmatched: 12. This CDR3 has 17 residues.

V usage is TRBV18 and J usage is TRBJ1-5; maybe TRBD1 (5 bases). The V gene's germline CDR1 is KGHSH and CDR2 LQKENI. The CDR3 runs to 15 residues. Trimming left V 5 bases short and J 2 bases short, with 13 bases between. CDR3 residues: CASSNSRVGNQPQHF. The CDR3 nucleotides read TGTGCCAGCTCAAACAGCAGGGTTGGCAATCAGCCCCAGCATTTT.

V usage is TRBV9 and J usage is TRBJ1-1; TRBD1 might be the D (6 bases). Germline loops: CDR1 SGDLS, CDR2 YYNGEE. The V and J ends lost 4 bases and 0 bases respectively, with 10 bases between them. The CDR3 loop spans 14 amino acids. The CDR3, as DNA: TGTGCCAGCAGCCCCGACAGGATGAACACTGAAGCTTTCTTT. Translated, it gives CASSPDRMNTEAFF.

This rearrangement joins TRBV11-2 to TRBJ1-1, with 7 bases fitting TRBD1. In germline, CDR1 is SGHAT, CDR2 FQNNGV. This CDR3 has 17 amino acids. The V gene end was trimmed by 3 bases and the J gene end by 0 bases; junction bases not matched to a gene: 10. CDR3 sequence: CASSLARQGVMNTEAFF. The CDR3 nucleotides read TGTGCCAGCAGCTTGGCCCGACAGGGCGTGATGAACACTGAAGCTTTCTTT.

This chain links TRBV27 with TRBJ1-2, with D possibly being TRBD1 (6 bases). The length of the CDR3 is 13 residues. Between the trimmed V and J ends, which lost 6 bases and 2 bases, there was a span of 10 bases. Germline-derived CDR1 and CDR2 are MNHEY and SMNVEV (reference sequence). The CDR3 sequence is CASRSDRNYGYTF. In DNA form, the CDR3 reads TGTGCCAGCAGATCGGACAGAAACTATGGCTACACCTTC.

This rearrangement joins TRBV18 to TRBJ1-1; weak D call: TRBD1 (5 bases). The CDR3 consists of 15 residues. Trimming pared 3 bases from V and 4 bases from J, leaving 15 bases between. CDR1 and CDR2 from the germline V gene are KGHSH and LQKENI. The CDR3, as DNA: TGTGCCAGCTCACCCCGGAGTGGGGACGGCACTGAAGCTTTCTTT. Its protein is CASSPRSGDGTEAFF.

The V call is TRBV28, the J call TRBJ1-6; D is possibly TRBD1 (5 bases). Germline V CDR1 and CDR2: MDHEN, SYDVKM. This CDR3 spans 16 amino acids. The ends were cut back, 4 bases at V and 10 bases at J, with 20 bases in the middle. This CDR3 is CASSSPAGRMRSPLHF. CDR3 coding DNA: TGTGCCAGCAGTTCCCCTGCAGGGAGGATGCGGTCACCCCTCCACTTT.

This chain uses TRBV18 with TRBJ1-5; no definite D call. V was pared by 2 bases and J by 2 bases, with 7 bases between. This CDR3 comprises 14 residues. Germline V gives CDR1 KGHSH, CDR2 LQKENI. DNA for the CDR3: TGTGCCAGCTCACCATCGGTTCGCAATCAGCCCCAGCATTTT. As protein: CASSPSVRNQPQHF.

The chain has TRBV3-1 (or the pseudogene TRBV3-2) and TRBJ2-3, with 15 nucleotides matching TRBD2. Trimming removed 4 bases from V and 0 bases from J; junction bases left unmatched: 5. CDR3 length: 18 amino acids. CDR1 is LGHDT and CDR2 is YNNKEL in the germline V gene (reference sequence). As DNA, the CDR3 is TGTGCCAGCAGCCTATGGACTAGCGGGGGGGATAGCACAGATACGCAGTATTTT. This codes for CASSLWTSGGDSTDTQYF.

The chain is built from TRBV9 and TRBJ1-1, with D possibly being TRBD1 (5 bases). Germline CDR1 and CDR2: SGDLS and YYNGEE. V gave up 3 bases and J gave up 1 base, with 16 bases separating them. The CDR3 has 16 amino acids. As DNA, the CDR3 is TGTGCCAGCAGCGGAGACGGCCGTGGGACGAACACTGAAGCTTTCTTT. Translation: CASSGDGRGTNTEAFF.

In this sample, this clone turned up a few times. This chain links TRBV5-6 with TRBJ2-2, with D possibly TRBD1 on 6 matching bases. This CDR3 has 16 amino acids. Per the germline V gene, CDR1 is SGHDT and CDR2 is YYEEEE. Trimming stripped 4 bases from V and 0 bases from J, with 13 bases between. The CDR3, as DNA: TGTGCCAGCAGCGCTACAGGGACCGCGAACACCGGGGAGCTGTTTTTT. It specifies CASSATGTANTGELFF.

The chain combines TRBV6-5 with TRBJ1-6, with D possibly TRBD1 on 6 matching bases. V lost 0 bases to trimming and J lost 7 bases, with 13 bases between them. Germline values: CDR1 MNHEY, CDR2 SVGAGI. This CDR3 is built from 16 residues. The CDR3 here is CASSYSVNTGNSPLHF. CDR3 DNA: TGTGCCAGCAGTTACTCGGTAAACACAGGGAATTCACCCCTCCACTTT.

V and J are TRBV25-1 and TRBJ2-7; D is perhaps TRBD1 (6 bases). From germline, CDR1 is MGHDK and CDR2 SYGVNS. CDR3 length: 14 residues. Deletions cut 5 bases from V and 7 bases from J, with 18 bases between. The CDR3 region has the DNA TGTGCCAGCAGTTGGAGAGACAGGTGGTTGGAGCAGTACGTC. Translation gives CASSWRDRWLEQYV.

V gene TRBV28 combines with J gene TRBJ2-7, with a possible D match to TRBD1 (6 bases). Germline-derived CDR1 and CDR2 are MDHEN and SYDVKM. Between the trimmed V and J ends, which lost 1 base and 8 bases, there was a span of 9 bases. The length of the CDR3 is 12 residues. Here the CDR3 DNA reads TGTGCCAGCAGTTTATTACAGGGTAAGCAGTACGTC. Its translation: CASSLLQGKQYV.

This chain joins TRBV19 and TRBJ2-2; D may match TRBD1 or TRBD2 (5 bases each). With 3 bases removed from V and 2 bases from J, the gap between germline ends came to 10 bases. The CDR3 loop spans 15 amino acids. Per the germline V gene, CDR1 is LNHDA and CDR2 is SQIVND (reference sequence). In nucleotides, the CDR3 is TGTGCCAGTAGTATTGGGGGTGATAACACCGGGGAGCTGTTTTTT. This sequence encodes CASSIGGDNTGELFF.

The chain couples TRBV3-1 (or the pseudogene TRBV3-2) to TRBJ2-2; either TRBD1 or TRBD2 may fit D (5 bases each). The CDR3 is 14 residues long. The germline V gene encodes CDR1 LGHDT and CDR2 YNNKEL (reference sequence). Trimming removed 3 bases from V and 1 base from J, with 6 bases in between. CDR3 sequence: CASSQRGNTGELFF. Here the CDR3 DNA reads TGTGCCAGCAGCCAGAGGGGGAACACCGGGGAGCTGTTTTTT.

The J gene is TRBJ2-5, the V gene TRBV12-5; no clear D gene. V was trimmed by 6 bases and J by 3 bases, leaving 14 bases between them. The CDR3 runs 14 residues. CDR1 LGHNT and CDR2 FRNRAP come from the germline V gene. DNA for the CDR3: TGTGCTAGTGGCGCCTCTACAGTCGAAGAGACCCAGTACTTC. Translating it yields CASGASTVEETQYF.

The rearrangement uses TRBV12-3 or TRBV12-4 and TRBJ2-4; D gene unclear. The CDR3 has 12 amino acids. V shed 3 bases and J shed 11 bases, with 11 bases lying between them. DNA of the CDR3: TGTGCCAGCAGTTTTGATCGTCGACTTCAGTACTTC. Residues: CASSFDRRLQYF.

The chain uses TRBV11-2 and TRBJ2-1; D remains ambiguous. The CDR3 is 11 residues long. Trimming removed 6 bases at V and 10 bases at J, with 10 bases between. Germline V gene data show CDR1 as SGHAT and CDR2 as FQNNGV. In DNA, the CDR3 is TGTGCCAGCAGAGCTAGAGGCGAGCAGTTCTTC. It codes for CASRARGEQFF.

The chain is built from TRBV19 and TRBJ2-1, with D hard to call. Deletions cut 6 bases from V and 9 bases from J, with 15 bases between. The CDR3 spans 13 residues. CDR1 and CDR2 (germline): LNHDA, SQIVND (reference sequence). CDR3 residues: CASSSTIEGEQFF. For the CDR3, the DNA is TGTGCCAGTAGCTCAACCATCGAAGGTGAGCAGTTCTTC.

The chain recombines TRBV6-5 with TRBJ1-2; D remains ambiguous. Germline V gene data show CDR1 as MNHEY and CDR2 as SVGAGI. V was cut by 7 bases and J by 8 bases, with 11 bases left in between. The CDR3 contains 11 residues. CDR3 in DNA: TGTGCCAGCACGAGGGAGGAGGGCTACACCTTC. Encoded protein: CASTREEGYTF.

The chain combines TRBV29-1 with TRBJ2-3; maybe TRBD1 (6 bases). The ends were cut back, 3 bases at V and 5 bases at J, with 9 bases in the middle. CDR3 size: 12 residues. Germline assignment: CDR1 SQVTM and CDR2 ANQGSEA. Written as DNA, the CDR3 is TGCAGCGTTGATCCAGGGGAAGATACGCAGTATTTT. It encodes CSVDPGEDTQYF.